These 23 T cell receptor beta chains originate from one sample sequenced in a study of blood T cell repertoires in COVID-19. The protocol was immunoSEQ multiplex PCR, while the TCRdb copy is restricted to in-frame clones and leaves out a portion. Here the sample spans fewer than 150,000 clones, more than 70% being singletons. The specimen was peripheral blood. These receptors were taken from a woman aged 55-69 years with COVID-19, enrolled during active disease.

The CDR3 sequence: CASSVAVWGQGSYEQYF. CDR3 DNA: TGTGCCAGCAGCGTAGCGGTCTGGGGACAGGGATCCTACGAGCAGTACTTC. The rearrangement links TRBV9 to TRBJ2-7; TRBD1 matches at 9 bases. From germline, CDR1 is SGDLS and CDR2 YYNGEE. With 0 bases clipped from V and 1 base from J, the junction kept 8 bases outside the gene matches. The CDR3 covers 17 residues.

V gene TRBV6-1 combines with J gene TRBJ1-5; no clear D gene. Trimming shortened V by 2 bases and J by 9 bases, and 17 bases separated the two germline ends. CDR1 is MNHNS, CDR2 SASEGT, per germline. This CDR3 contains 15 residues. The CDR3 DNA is TGTGCCAGCAGTGAATTTCTTGAGGGCTATCTGCCCCAGCATTTT. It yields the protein CASSEFLEGYLPQHF.

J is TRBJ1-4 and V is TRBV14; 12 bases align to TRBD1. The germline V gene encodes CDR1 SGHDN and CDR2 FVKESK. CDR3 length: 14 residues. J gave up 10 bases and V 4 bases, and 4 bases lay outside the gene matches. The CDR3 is CASSLGQGARKLFF. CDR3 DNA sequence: TGTGCCAGCAGCCTGGGACAGGGGGCTCGAAAACTGTTTTTT.

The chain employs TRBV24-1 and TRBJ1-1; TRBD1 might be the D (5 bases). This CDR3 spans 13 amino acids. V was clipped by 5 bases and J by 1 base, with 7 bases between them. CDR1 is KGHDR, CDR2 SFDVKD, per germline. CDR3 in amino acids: CATSVDTNTEAFF. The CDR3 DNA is TGTGCCACCAGTGTGGACACGAACACTGAAGCTTTCTTT.

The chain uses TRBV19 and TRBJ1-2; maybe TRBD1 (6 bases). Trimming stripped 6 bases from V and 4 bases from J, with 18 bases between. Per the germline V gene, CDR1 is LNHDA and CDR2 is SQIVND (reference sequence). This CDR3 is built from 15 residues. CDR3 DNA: TGTGCCAGTAGCCTTCTTTGGGGGCAGGGCTATGGCTACACCTTC. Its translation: CASSLLWGQGYGYTF.

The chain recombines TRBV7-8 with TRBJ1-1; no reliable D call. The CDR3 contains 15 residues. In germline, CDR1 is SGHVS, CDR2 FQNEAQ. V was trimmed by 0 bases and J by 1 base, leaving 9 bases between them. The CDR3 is CASSLARLGNTEAFF. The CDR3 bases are TGTGCCAGCAGCTTAGCGAGACTGGGGAACACTGAAGCTTTCTTT.

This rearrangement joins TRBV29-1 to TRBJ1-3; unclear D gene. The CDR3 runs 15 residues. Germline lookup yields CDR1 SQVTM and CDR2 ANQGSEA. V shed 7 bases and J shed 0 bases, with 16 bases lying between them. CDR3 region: CSATEGSTSGNTIYF. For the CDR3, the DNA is TGCAGCGCCACCGAGGGCAGTACCTCTGGAAACACCATATATTTT.

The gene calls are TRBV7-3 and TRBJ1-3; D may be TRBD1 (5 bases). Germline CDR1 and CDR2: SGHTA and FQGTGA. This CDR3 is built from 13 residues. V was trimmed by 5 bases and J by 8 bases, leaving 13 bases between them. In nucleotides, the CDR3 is TGTGCCAGCAGCATTCAGGGAGGGGACACCATATATTTT. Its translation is CASSIQGGDTIYF.

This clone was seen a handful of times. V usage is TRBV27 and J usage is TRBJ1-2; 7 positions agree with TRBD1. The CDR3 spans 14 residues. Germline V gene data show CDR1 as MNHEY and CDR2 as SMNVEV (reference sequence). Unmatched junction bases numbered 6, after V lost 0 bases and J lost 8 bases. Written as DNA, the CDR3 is TGTGCCAGCAGTTTATCAGGGGGCGTTTTAGGCTACACCTTC. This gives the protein CASSLSGGVLGYTF.

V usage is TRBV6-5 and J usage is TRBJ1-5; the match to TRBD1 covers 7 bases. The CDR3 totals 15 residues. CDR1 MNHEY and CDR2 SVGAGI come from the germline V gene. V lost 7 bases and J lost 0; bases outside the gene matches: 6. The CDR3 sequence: CASIEQGYSNQPQHF. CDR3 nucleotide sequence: TGTGCCAGCATCGAACAGGGGTATAGCAATCAGCCCCAGCATTTT.

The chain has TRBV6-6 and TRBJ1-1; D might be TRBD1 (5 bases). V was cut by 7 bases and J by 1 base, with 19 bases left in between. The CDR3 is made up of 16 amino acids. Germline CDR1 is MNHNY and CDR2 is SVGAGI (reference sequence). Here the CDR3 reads CASTRNAGTPNTEAFF. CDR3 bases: TGTGCCAGCACCCGCAACGCGGGGACTCCGAACACTGAAGCTTTCTTT.

CDR3 nucleotide sequence: TGTGCCAGCAGCTCTTCCCAGAACAGGGTCACCGGGGAGCTGTTTTTT. This translates into CASSSSQNRVTGELFF. The chain uses TRBV7-6 and TRBJ2-2, with D possibly matching TRBD1 (6 bases). CDR3 length: 16 amino acids. Trimming took off 4 bases at V and 4 bases at J, with 16 bases between the two ends. Per the germline V gene, CDR1 is SGHVS and CDR2 is FNYEAQ.

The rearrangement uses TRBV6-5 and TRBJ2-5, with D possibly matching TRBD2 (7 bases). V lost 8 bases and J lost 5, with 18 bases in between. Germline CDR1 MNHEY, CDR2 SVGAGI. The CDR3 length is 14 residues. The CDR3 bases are TGTGCCAGCTCAGAAGGGGGGGCGGAGGAGACCCAGTACTTC. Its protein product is CASSEGGAEETQYF.

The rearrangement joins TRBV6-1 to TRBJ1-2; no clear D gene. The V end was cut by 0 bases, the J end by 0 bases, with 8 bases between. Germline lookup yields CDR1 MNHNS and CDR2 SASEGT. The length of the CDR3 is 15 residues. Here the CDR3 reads CASSEARGANYGYTF. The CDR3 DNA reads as TGTGCCAGCAGTGAAGCCCGCGGAGCTAACTATGGCTACACCTTC.

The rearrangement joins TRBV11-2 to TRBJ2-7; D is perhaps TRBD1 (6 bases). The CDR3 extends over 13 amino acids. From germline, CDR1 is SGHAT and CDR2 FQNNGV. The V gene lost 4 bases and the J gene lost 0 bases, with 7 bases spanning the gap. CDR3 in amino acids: CASSWGLSYEQYF. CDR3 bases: TGTGCCAGCAGCTGGGGGCTCTCCTACGAGCAGTACTTC.

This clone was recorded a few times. This CDR3 is CASSQPPGQGTDTQYF. The CDR3 DNA follows: TGTGCCAGCAGCCAACCGCCGGGACAGGGTACAGATACGCAGTATTTT. V is TRBV4-2 and J is TRBJ2-3; 9 nucleotides align to TRBD1. After removal of 2 bases from V and 3 bases from J, the junction contained 6 bases not matched to a gene. The CDR3 runs to 16 residues. The germline V gene encodes CDR1 LGHNA and CDR2 YNFKEQ.

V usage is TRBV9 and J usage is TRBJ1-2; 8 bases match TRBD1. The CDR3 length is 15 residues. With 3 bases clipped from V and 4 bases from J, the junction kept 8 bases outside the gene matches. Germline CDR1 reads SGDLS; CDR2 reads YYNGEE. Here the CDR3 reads CASSAGTGLLYGYTF. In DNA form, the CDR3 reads TGTGCCAGCAGCGCGGGGACAGGTCTTCTCTATGGCTACACCTTC. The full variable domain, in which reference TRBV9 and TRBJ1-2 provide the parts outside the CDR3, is DSGVTQTPKHLITATGQRVTLRCSPRSGDLSVYWYQQSLDQGLQFLIQYYNGEERAKGNILERFSAQQFPDLHSELNLSSLELGDSALYFCASSAGTGLLYGYTFGSGTRLTVV.

CDR3 nucleotide sequence: TGTGCCAGCAGCTTGGGGGTCGGGGAAGTTTATAATGAGCAGTTCTTC. This gives the protein CASSLGVGEVYNEQFF. J is TRBJ2-1 and V is TRBV5-4; D perhaps matches TRBD2 (5 bases). The CDR3 is 16 amino acids. V lost 0 bases and J 7 bases, leaving 17 bases between the germline ends. Germline loops: CDR1 SGHNT, CDR2 YYREEE (reference sequence). Together with reference TRBV5-4 and TRBJ2-1, the CDR3 gives the full variable domain: ETGVTQSPTHLIKTRGQQVTLRCSSQSGHNTVSWYQQALGQGPQFIFQYYREEENGRGNFPPRFSGLQFPNYSSELNVNALELDDSALYLCASSLGVGEVYNEQFFGPGTRLTVL.

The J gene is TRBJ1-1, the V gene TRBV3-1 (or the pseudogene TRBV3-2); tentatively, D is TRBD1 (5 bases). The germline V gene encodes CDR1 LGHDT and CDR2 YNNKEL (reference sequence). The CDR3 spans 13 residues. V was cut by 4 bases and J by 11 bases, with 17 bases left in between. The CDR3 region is CASSLLEVEGAFF. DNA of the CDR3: TGTGCCAGCAGCCTCCTCGAGGTGGAGGGGGCTTTCTTT.

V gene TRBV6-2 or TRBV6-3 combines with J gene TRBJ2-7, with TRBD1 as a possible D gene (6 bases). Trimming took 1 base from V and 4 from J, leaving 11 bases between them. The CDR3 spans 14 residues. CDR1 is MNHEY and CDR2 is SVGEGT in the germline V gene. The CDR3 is CASSYLGAQYEQYF. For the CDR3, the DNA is TGTGCCAGCAGTTACTTGGGGGCGCAGTACGAGCAGTACTTC.

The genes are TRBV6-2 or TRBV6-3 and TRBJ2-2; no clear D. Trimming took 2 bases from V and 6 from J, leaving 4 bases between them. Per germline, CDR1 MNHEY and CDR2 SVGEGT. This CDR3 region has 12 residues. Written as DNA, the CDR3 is TGTGCCAGCAGTTACCTTTCCGGGGAGCTGTTTTTT. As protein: CASSYLSGELFF.

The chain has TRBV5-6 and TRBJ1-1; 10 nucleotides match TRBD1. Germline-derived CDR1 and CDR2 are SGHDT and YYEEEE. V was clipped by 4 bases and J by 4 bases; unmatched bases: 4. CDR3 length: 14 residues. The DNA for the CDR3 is TGTGCCAGCAGCCCGACAGGGGGCGCCACTGAAGCTTTCTTT. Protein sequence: CASSPTGGATEAFF.

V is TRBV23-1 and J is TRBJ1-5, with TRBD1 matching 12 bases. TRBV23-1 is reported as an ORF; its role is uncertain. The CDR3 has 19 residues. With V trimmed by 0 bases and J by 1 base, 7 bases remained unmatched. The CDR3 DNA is TGCGCCAGCAGTCAATCAGGGACAGGGGGCTCTGGGAGCAATCAGCCCCAGCATTTT. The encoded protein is CASSQSGTGGSGSNQPQHF.